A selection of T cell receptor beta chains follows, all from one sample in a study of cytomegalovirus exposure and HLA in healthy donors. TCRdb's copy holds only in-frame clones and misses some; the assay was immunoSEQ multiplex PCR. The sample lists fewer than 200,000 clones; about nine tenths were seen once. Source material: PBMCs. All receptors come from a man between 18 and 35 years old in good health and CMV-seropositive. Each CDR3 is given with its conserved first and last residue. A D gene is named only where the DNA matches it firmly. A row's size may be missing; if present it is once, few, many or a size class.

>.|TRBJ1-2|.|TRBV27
TGTGCCAGCAGTGGGGGGGCAGCCTATGGCTACACCTTC
CASSGGAAYGYTF
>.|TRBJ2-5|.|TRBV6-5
TGTGCCACCCAATTACAGGGTGGGACCCAGTACTTC
CATQLQGGTQYF
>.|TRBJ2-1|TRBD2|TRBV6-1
TGTGCCAGCACGTGGGCGGGAGGATCGAGCAATGAGCAGTTCTTC
CASTWAGGSSNEQFF
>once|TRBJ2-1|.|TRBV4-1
TGCGCCAGCAGCCACCGAGGGGTGGGGGGGCCTACCTACAATGAGCAGTTCTTC
CASSHRGVGGPTYNEQFF
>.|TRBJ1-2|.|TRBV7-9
TGTGCCAGCAGCTTAGCGCTCAGAACAAACTATGGCTACACCTTC
CASSLALRTNYGYTF
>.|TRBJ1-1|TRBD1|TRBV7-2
TGTGCCAGCAGCCTGGGACAGGGGGCGCATGAAGCTTTCTTT
CASSLGQGAHEAFF
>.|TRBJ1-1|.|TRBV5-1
TGCGCCAGCAGCTTTGACGGGTGGGAGGACACTGAAGCTTTCTTT
CASSFDGWEDTEAFF
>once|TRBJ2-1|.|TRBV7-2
TGTGCCAGCAGCTCTGCCGGGAGTATCTACAATGAGCAGTTCTTC
CASSSAGSIYNEQFF
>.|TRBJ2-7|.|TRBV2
TGTGCCAGCAGTGAAACGGCGGCATCCTACGAGCAGTACTTC
CASSETAASYEQYF
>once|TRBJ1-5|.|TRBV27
TGTGCCAGCAGTTCGGGAGATCAGCCCCAGCATTTT
CASSSGDQPQHF
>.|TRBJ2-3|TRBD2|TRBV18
TGTGCCAGCTCCGGGACTAGCGGGAGGGCGACAGATACGCAGTATTTT
CASSGTSGRATDTQYF
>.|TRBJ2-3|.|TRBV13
TGTGCCAGCAGCTTAAGGGGCTATACGCAGTATTTT
CASSLRGYTQYF
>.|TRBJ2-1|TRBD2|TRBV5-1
TGCGCCAGCAGCGTGGCGGGACTAGCGGGAGTGAGGGAGCAGTTCTTC
CASSVAGLAGVREQFF
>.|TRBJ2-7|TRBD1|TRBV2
TGTGCCAGCAGGGCGGGACAGGGGAAAGGCTACGAGCAGTACTTC
CASRAGQGKGYEQYF
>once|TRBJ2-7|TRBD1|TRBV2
TGTGGTTTCAGGGGGCCCACCCGACCTGGTACCTACGAGCAGTACTTC
CGFRGPTRPGTYEQYF
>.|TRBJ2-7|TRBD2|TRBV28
TGTGCCAGCAGTTCCAGCGGGAGGGACTACGAGCAGTACTTC
CASSSSGRDYEQYF
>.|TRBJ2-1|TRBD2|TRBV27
TGTGCCAGCAGTTCCTTCACTAGCGGGGGGGTTAGTGAGCAGTTCTTC
CASSSFTSGGVSEQFF
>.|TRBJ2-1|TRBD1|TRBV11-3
TGTGCCAGCAGCTCGCCGGGACAGGGCCGCAATGAGCAGTTCTTC
CASSSPGQGRNEQFF
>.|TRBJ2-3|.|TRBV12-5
TGTGCTAGTGGTCCCGGCCTGAGGGCGCAGTATTTT
CASGPGLRAQYF
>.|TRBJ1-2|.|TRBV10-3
TGTGCCATCAGTGATACCGGGACAAACTATGGCTACACCTTC
CAISDTGTNYGYTF
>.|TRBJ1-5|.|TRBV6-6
TGTGCCAGCAGTCCTTCCGGGGGGCGGAATCAGCCCCAGCATTTT
CASSPSGGRNQPQHF
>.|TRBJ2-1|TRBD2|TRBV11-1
TGTGCCAGCAGCCTCGGACTAGCGGGAGTAGATGAGCAGTTCTTC
CASSLGLAGVDEQFF
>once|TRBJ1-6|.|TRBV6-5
TGTGCCAGCAGAAGTGGGGGCGGTAATTCACCCCTCCACTTT
CASRSGGGNSPLHF
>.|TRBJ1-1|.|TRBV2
TGTGCCAGCAGCCTAGACTCCGGGGGGATCAACACTGAAGCTTTCTTT
CASSLDSGGINTEAFF
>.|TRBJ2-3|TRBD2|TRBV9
TGTGCCAGCAGCGCCGAATCCCTGACTAGCGGGAGGGCGGTGGAGCACACAGATACGCAGTATTTT
CASSAESLTSGRAVEHTDTQYF
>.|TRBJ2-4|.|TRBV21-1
TGTGCCAGCAGCAAAGCGGGACTAGCGGGAGGGAAAAACATTCAGTACTTC
CASSKAGLAGGKNIQYF
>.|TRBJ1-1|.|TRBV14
TGTGCCAGCAGCCCAGTGCAGGCAGCGAACACTGAAGCTTTCTTT
CASSPVQAANTEAFF
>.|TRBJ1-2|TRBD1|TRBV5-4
TGTGCCAGCAGCTTTTGGACAGGGTCGGTAGGGGGCTACACCTTC
CASSFWTGSVGGYTF
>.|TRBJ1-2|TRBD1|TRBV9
TGTGCCAGCAGCAGGACAGGGTCTGGCGGCTACACCTTC
CASSRTGSGGYTF
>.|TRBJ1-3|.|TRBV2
TGTGCCAGCCGATTGGACAACGGAAACACCATATATTTT
CASRLDNGNTIYF
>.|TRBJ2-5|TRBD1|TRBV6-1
TGTGCCGGCCAGAATACAGGGGGCTCGGAGACCCAGTACTTC
CAGQNTGGSETQYF
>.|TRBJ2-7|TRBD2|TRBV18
TGTGCCAGCTCACGCAGGACTAGCGGGAATGGCGAGCAGTACTTC
CASSRRTSGNGEQYF
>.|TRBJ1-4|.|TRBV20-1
TGCAGTGCTAGATCCTCGGAAAAACTGTTTTTT
CSARSSEKLFF
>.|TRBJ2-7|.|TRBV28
TGTGCCAGCGTACGTAGCGTTAGCTACGAGCAGTACTTC
CASVRSVSYEQYF
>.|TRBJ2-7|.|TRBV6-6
TGTGCCAGCGAATCCAGGGGAGAGCAGTACTTC
CASESRGEQYF
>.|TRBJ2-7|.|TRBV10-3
TGTGCCATCAGTGAGTCGGGACTCGAGCAGTACTTC
CAISESGLEQYF
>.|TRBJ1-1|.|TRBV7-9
TGTGCCAGCAGCCCCGGAGGGTACACTGAAGCTTTCTTT
CASSPGGYTEAFF
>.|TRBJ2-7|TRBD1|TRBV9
TGTGCCAGCAGCGTAGGGACAGGAAGCTCCTACGAGCAGTACTTC
CASSVGTGSSYEQYF